One and the same sample provided the 19 T cell receptor beta chains below, sequenced in a study of blood T cell repertoires in COVID-19. The assay was immunoSEQ multiplex PCR, and TCRdb's table has in-frame clones only and misses some. The sample carries roughly 140,000 clones, 81% recorded once. Material for sequencing was peripheral blood. The receptors were gathered from a human donor in a cohort sampled during active COVID-19.

The gene calls are TRBV18 and TRBJ1-5; 8 bases match TRBD1. The CDR3 extends over 16 amino acids. Unmatched junction bases numbered 5, after V lost 2 bases and J lost 2 bases. Germline CDR1 is KGHSH and CDR2 is LQKENI. The CDR3 DNA reads TGTGCCAGCTCACCATCCAGGGGGCAGGGCAATCAGCCCCAGCATTTT. Protein: CASSPSRGQGNQPQHF.

This chain links TRBV5-1 with TRBJ2-2, with a possible D match to TRBD1 (6 bases). The CDR3 runs to 15 residues. The V end lost 4 bases, the J end lost 2 bases, and 12 bases lay between the germline ends. CDR1 is SGHRS, CDR2 YFSETQ, per germline. CDR3 sequence: CASSPGQINTGELFF. In DNA form, the CDR3 reads TGCGCCAGCAGCCCCGGACAGATAAACACCGGGGAGCTGTTTTTT.

The chain joins TRBV3-1 (or the pseudogene TRBV3-2) to TRBJ2-1; 11 bases match TRBD2. The CDR3 extends over 14 amino acids. CDR1 is LGHDT, CDR2 YNNKEL, per germline (reference sequence). J lost 9 bases, V lost 3 bases, and 4 bases had no gene match. This CDR3 reads CASSQGTSGREQFF. CDR3 sequence (DNA): TGTGCCAGCAGCCAGGGGACTAGCGGCCGTGAGCAGTTCTTC.

This clone was seen just once. The V and J genes are TRBV6-6 and TRBJ2-7; D is unclear. The germline V gene encodes CDR1 MNHNY and CDR2 SVGAGI (reference sequence). The length of the CDR3 is 12 residues. V was trimmed by 8 bases and J by 1 base, leaving 9 bases between them. CDR3: CASSRRSYEQYF. In DNA form, the CDR3 reads TGTGCCAGCTCTCGTAGATCCTACGAGCAGTACTTC.

This clone was observed a few times. The genes are TRBV7-2 and TRBJ2-1; TRBD2 aligns across 10 bases. With V trimmed by 0 bases and J by 7 bases, 9 bases remained unmatched. CDR1 and CDR2 from the germline V gene are SGHTA and FQGNSA. The CDR3 covers 17 residues. For the CDR3, the DNA is TGTGCCAGCAGCTTAGCGCAGCTAGCGGGAGTAGGTAATGAGCAGTTCTTC. Amino acid sequence: CASSLAQLAGVGNEQFF.

This clone showed up just once. The chain uses TRBV28 and TRBJ1-1; the D is unclear. V gave up 4 bases and J gave up 0 bases, with 9 bases separating them. This CDR3 has 14 amino acids. The germline CDR1 and CDR2 sequences are MDHEN and SYDVKM. The CDR3 DNA is TGTGCCAGCAGTTCGGCGGGCGTGAACACTGAAGCTTTCTTT. This translates into CASSSAGVNTEAFF. Full variable domain (remainder filled in from reference TRBV28 and TRBJ1-1): DVKVTQSSRYLVKRTGEKVFLECVQDMDHENMFWYRQDPGLGLRLIYFSYDVKMKEKGDIPEGYSVSREKKERFSLILESASTNQTSMYLCASSSAGVNTEAFFGQGTRLTVV.

This clone was counted between two and nine times. This rearrangement joins TRBV27 to TRBJ1-2, with a tentative D call TRBD1 (6 bases). CDR3 length: 15 amino acids. Trimming took off 2 bases at V and 8 bases at J, with 18 bases between the two ends. Germline loops: CDR1 MNHEY, CDR2 SMNVEV (reference sequence). In DNA form, the CDR3 reads TGTGCCAGCAGTTTAACCATCCGTAACAGGGAGGGCTACACCTTC. Its protein product is CASSLTIRNREGYTF.

The chain employs TRBV9 and TRBJ2-2; D is possibly TRBD2 (5 bases). CDR1 is SGDLS and CDR2 is YYNGEE in the germline V gene. The CDR3 has 15 amino acids. V was trimmed by 0 bases and J by 4 bases, leaving 10 bases between them. This CDR3 is CASSVGTEGTGELFF. CDR3 sequence (DNA): TGTGCCAGCAGCGTAGGTACCGAGGGCACCGGGGAGCTGTTTTTT.

The chain uses TRBV19 and TRBJ1-5; 8 nucleotides align to TRBD1. This CDR3 region has 14 residues. Losses at the gene ends were 3 bases for V and 5 bases for J; bases not matched to a gene: 3. In germline, CDR1 is LNHDA, CDR2 SQIVND (reference sequence). The CDR3 DNA reads as TGTGCCAGTAGTATTATGACAGGGGATCAGCCCCAGCATTTT. Translated: CASSIMTGDQPQHF. The variable domain in full, with the rest retrieved from reference TRBV19 and TRBJ1-5, is DGGITQSPKYLFRKEGQNVTLSCEQNLNHDAMYWYRQDPGQGLRLIYYSQIVNDFQKGDIAEGYSVSREKKESFPLTVTSAQKNPTAFYLCASSIMTGDQPQHFGDGTRLSIL.

The J gene is TRBJ2-4, the V gene TRBV10-1; weak D call: TRBD2 (5 bases). The V gene lost 5 bases and the J gene lost 0 bases, with 14 bases spanning the gap. The germline V gene has CDR1 WNHNN and CDR2 SYGVQD (reference sequence). This CDR3 region has 16 residues. Written as DNA, the CDR3 is TGCGCCAGCAGTTACGGGAACCGACGAGCCAAAAACATTCAGTACTTC. Protein: CASSYGNRRAKNIQYF.

This clone showed up many times. The chain carries TRBV28 and TRBJ1-2; TRBD1 matches at 7 bases. The J segment lost 7 bases and the V segment lost 4 bases, leaving 18 bases of the junction unmatched. Looked up from germline, CDR1 is MDHEN and CDR2 is SYDVKM. This CDR3 contains 17 residues. The CDR3 is CASSSTHPTGKEGGYTF. CDR3 nucleotides: TGTGCCAGCAGTTCTACGCACCCGACAGGGAAGGAGGGTGGCTACACCTTC.

The V gene is TRBV19, the J gene TRBJ2-3; 7 bases agree with TRBD2. CDR3 size: 16 residues. CDR1 and CDR2 (germline): LNHDA, SQIVND (reference sequence). V was clipped by 4 bases and J by 2 bases; unmatched bases: 9. The CDR3 bases are TGTGCCAGTAGTAATTGGGCAGGGAGGGACACAGATACGCAGTATTTT. As protein: CASSNWAGRDTDTQYF.

The chain is built from TRBV9 and TRBJ1-2, with TRBD1 as a possible D gene (5 bases). Deletions cut 0 bases from V and 10 bases from J, with 13 bases between. This CDR3 has 13 residues. Germline V lookup: CDR1 SGDLS, CDR2 YYNGEE. This chain's CDR3 is CASSVGQGVSYTF. As DNA, the CDR3 is TGTGCCAGCAGCGTAGGGCAGGGCGTGTCCTACACCTTC.

This chain joins TRBV28 and TRBJ1-2; D may be TRBD1 (5 bases). Trimming cost V 5 bases and J 2 bases, with 18 bases left between them. The length of the CDR3 is 16 residues. CDR1 is MDHEN and CDR2 is SYDVKM in the germline V gene. The CDR3 loop is CASSAPAKDKNYGYTF. The CDR3 DNA sequence: TGTGCCAGCAGTGCCCCTGCGAAGGACAAGAACTATGGCTACACCTTC.

V and J are TRBV6-2 or TRBV6-3 and TRBJ2-2, with TRBD1 matching over 8 bases. The CDR3 spans 17 residues. Germline lookup yields CDR1 MNHEY and CDR2 SVGEGT. V lost 0 bases to trimming and J lost 7 bases; unmatched junction nucleotides: 10. The CDR3 DNA reads TGTGCCAGCAGTTACTCGGACAGGGTAAGAATTGACGGGGAGCTGTTTTTT. As protein: CASSYSDRVRIDGELFF.

The chain uses TRBV11-3 and TRBJ2-7; D might be TRBD2 (5 bases). The CDR3 is 13 residues long. V gave up 1 base and J gave up 1 base, with 5 bases separating them. Germline lookup yields CDR1 SGHNT and CDR2 YENEEA. The CDR3 DNA follows: TGTGCCAGCAGCTTAGGGGAGTCCTACGAGCAGTACTTC. It is translated as CASSLGESYEQYF.

Comment on this clone: The sample has other DNA sequences that encode this CDR3 too. CDR3 in DNA: TGTGCCAGCTCCCCAACTAGCCCCGCGAACACCGGGGAGCTGTTTTTT. Translated: CASSPTSPANTGELFF. V usage is TRBV18 and J usage is TRBJ2-2; TRBD2 might be the D (6 bases). Germline loops: CDR1 KGHSH, CDR2 LQKENI. This CDR3 contains 16 residues. V was pared by 6 bases and J by 0 bases, with 14 bases between. Looking up the rest from reference TRBV18 and TRBJ2-2 gives the full variable domain: NAGVMQNPRHLVRRRGQEARLRCSPMKGHSHVYWYRQLPEEGLKFMVYLQKENIIDESGMPKERFSAEFPKEGPSILRIQQVVRGDSAAYFCASSPTSPANTGELFFGEGSRLTVL.

This clone was seen more than once but under ten times. V is TRBV4-3 and J is TRBJ2-6; D gene unclear. Looked up from germline, CDR1 is LGHNA and CDR2 is YSLEER. This CDR3 is 15 amino acids long. Trimming stripped 2 bases from V and 1 base from J, with 6 bases between. CDR3 nucleotides: TGCGCCAGCAGCCAAATGAGGTCTGGGGCCAACGTCCTGACTTTC. Residues: CASSQMRSGANVLTF.

V and J are TRBV24-1 and TRBJ2-5, with TRBD1 identical over 7 bases. From germline, CDR1 is KGHDR and CDR2 SFDVKD. The CDR3 loop spans 13 amino acids. Trimming cost V 8 bases and J 4 bases; bases outside gene matches: 6. DNA for the CDR3: TGTGCCACCACCCCGGCAGGGGGAGAGACCCAGTACTTC. As protein: CATTPAGGETQYF.